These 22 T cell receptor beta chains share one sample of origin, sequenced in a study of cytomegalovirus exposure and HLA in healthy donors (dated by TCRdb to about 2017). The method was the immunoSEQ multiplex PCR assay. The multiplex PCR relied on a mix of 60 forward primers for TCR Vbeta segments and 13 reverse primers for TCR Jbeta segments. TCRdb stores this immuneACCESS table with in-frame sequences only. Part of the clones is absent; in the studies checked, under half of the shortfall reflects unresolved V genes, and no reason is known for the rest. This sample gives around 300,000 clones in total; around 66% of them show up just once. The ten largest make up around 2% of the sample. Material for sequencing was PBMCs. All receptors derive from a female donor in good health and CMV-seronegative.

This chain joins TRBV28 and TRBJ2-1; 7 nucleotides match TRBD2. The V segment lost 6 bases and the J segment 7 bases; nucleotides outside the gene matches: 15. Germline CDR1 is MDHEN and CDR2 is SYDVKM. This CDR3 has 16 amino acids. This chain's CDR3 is CASSPQVGGTGNEQFF. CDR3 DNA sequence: TGTGCCAGCAGCCCTCAAGTGGGGGGGACTGGGAATGAGCAGTTCTTC.

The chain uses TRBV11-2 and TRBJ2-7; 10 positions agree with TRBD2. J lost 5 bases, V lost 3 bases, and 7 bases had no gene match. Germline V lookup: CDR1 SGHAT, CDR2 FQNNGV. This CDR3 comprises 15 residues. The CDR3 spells CASSFSSGSIDEQYF. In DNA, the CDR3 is TGTGCCAGCAGCTTCTCTAGCGGGAGTATAGACGAGCAGTACTTC. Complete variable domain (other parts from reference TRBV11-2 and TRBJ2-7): EAGVAQSPRYKIIEKRQSVAFWCNPISGHATLYWYQQILGQGPKLLIQFQNNGVVDDSQLPKDRFSAERLKGVDSTLKIQPAKLEDSAVYLCASSFSSGSIDEQYFGPGTRLTVT.

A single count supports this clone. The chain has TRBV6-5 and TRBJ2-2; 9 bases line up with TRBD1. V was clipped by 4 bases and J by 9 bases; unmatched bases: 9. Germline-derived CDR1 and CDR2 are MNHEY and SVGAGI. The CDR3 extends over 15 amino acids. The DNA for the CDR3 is TGTGCCAGCAGTTCCCCGGACAGGGGTCACTGGGAGCTGTTTTTT. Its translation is CASSSPDRGHWELFF.

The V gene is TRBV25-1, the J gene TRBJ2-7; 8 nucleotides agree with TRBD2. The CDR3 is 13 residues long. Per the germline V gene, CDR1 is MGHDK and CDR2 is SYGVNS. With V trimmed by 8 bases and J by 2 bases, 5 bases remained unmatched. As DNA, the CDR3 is TGTGCCAGCGCGACTAGCGTCCCCTACGAGCAGTACTTC. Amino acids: CASATSVPYEQYF.

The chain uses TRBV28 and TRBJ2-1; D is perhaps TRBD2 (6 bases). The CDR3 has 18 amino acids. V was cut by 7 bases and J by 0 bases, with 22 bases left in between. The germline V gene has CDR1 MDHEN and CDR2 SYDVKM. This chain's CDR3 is CASTASGPGRSSYNEQFF. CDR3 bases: TGTGCCAGCACAGCGAGCGGGCCGGGCCGGAGCTCCTACAATGAGCAGTTCTTC.

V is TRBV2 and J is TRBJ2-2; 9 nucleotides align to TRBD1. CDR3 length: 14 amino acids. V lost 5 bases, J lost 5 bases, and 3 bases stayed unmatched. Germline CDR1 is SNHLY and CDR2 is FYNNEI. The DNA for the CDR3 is TGTGCCAGCAGTTTAGACAGGGGGACCGGGGAGCTGTTTTTT. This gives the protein CASSLDRGTGELFF.

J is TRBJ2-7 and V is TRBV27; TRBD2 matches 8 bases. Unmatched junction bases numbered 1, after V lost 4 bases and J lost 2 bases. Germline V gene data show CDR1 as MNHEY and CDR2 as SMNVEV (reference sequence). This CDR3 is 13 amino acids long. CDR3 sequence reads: CASSYGRAYEQYF. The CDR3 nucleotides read TGTGCCAGCAGTTACGGGAGGGCCTACGAGCAGTACTTC.

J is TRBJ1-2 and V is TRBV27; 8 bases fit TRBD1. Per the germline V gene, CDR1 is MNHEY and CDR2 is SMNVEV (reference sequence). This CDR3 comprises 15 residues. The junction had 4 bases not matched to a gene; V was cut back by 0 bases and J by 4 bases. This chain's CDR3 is CASSLSGQGLYGYTF. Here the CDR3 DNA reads TGTGCCAGCAGTTTATCCGGACAGGGCCTCTATGGCTACACCTTC.

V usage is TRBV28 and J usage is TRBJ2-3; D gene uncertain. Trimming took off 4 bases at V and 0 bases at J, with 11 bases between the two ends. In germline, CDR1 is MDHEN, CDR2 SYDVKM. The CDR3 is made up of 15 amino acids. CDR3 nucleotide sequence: TGTGCCAGCAGTTCCCGTAGAGTTAGCACAGATACGCAGTATTTT. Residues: CASSSRRVSTDTQYF.

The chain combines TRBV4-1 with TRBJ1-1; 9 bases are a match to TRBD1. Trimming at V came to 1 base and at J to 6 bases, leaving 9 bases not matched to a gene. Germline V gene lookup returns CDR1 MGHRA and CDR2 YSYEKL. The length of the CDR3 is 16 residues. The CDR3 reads CASSQAPGQGRAEAFF. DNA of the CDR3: TGCGCCAGCAGCCAAGCCCCAGGACAGGGGAGGGCTGAAGCTTTCTTT.

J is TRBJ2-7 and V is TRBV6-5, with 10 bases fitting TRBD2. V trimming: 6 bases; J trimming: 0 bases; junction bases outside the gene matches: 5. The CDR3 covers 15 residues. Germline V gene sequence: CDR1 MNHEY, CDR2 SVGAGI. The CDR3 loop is CASSSVAGGSYEQYF. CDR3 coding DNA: TGTGCCAGCAGCTCAGTAGCGGGAGGCTCCTACGAGCAGTACTTC.

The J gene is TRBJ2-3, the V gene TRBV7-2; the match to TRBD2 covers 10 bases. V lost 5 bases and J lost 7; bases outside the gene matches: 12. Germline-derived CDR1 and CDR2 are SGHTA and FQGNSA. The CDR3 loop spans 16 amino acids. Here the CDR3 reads CASSKTGTSVSHTQYF. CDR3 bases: TGTGCCAGCAGCAAAACCGGGACTAGCGTCAGTCATACGCAGTATTTT.

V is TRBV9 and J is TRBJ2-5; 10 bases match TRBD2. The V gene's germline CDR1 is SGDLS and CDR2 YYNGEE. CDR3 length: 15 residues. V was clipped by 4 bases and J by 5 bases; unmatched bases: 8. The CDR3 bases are TGTGCCAGCAGCATAAGCGGGAGGGCCGAGGAGACCCAGTACTTC. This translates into CASSISGRAEETQYF.

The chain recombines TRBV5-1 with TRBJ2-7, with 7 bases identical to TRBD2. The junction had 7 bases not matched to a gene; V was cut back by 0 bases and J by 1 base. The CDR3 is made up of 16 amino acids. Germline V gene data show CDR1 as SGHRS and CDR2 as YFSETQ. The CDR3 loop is CASSLVGAGKSYEQYF. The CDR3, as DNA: TGCGCCAGCAGCTTGGTCGGAGCGGGGAAATCCTACGAGCAGTACTTC.

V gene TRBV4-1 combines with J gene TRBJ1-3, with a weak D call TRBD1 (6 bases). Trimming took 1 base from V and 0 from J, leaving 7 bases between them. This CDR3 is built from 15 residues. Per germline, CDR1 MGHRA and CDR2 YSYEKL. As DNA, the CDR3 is TGCGCCAGCAGCCAAGGGACAGACTCTGGAAACACCATATATTTT. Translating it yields CASSQGTDSGNTIYF.

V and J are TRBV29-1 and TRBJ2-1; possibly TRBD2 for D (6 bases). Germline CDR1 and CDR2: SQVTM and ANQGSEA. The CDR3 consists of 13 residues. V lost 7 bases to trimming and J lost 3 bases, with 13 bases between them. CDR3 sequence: CSARGANYNEQFF. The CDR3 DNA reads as TGCAGCGCCCGCGGGGCCAACTACAATGAGCAGTTCTTC.

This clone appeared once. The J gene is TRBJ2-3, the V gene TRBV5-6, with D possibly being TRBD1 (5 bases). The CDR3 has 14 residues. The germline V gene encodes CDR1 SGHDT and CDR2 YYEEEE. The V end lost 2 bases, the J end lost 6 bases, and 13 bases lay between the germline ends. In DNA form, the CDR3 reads TGTGCCAGCAGCTTCAGCAGGGAAGGTGATACGCAGTATTTT. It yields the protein CASSFSREGDTQYF.

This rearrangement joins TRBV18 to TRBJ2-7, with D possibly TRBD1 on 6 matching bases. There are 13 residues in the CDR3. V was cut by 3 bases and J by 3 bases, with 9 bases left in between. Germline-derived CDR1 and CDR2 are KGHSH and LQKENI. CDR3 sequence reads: CASSPGQHYEQYF. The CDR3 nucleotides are TGTGCCAGCTCACCGGGACAACACTACGAGCAGTACTTC.

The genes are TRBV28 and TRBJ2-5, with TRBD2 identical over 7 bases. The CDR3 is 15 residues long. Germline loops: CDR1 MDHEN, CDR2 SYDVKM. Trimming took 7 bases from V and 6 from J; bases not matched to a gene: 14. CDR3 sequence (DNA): TGTGCCAGCAATTTGGGGGGAGCGGGAAAAAAGACCCAGTACTTC. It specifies CASNLGGAGKKTQYF.

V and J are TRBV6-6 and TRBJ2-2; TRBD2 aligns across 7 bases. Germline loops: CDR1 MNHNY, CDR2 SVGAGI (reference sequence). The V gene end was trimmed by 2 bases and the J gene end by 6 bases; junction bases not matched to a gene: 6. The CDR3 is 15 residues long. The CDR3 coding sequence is TGTGCCAGCAGTTACGGTGGGAGGGCGGCCGGGGAGCTGTTTTTT. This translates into CASSYGGRAAGELFF.

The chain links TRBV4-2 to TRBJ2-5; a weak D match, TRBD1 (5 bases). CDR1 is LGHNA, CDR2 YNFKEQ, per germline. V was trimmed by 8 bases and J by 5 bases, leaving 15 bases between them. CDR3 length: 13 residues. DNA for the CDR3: TGTGCCAGCCGCAGGGCCGGTGACGAGACCCAGTACTTC. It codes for CASRRAGDETQYF.

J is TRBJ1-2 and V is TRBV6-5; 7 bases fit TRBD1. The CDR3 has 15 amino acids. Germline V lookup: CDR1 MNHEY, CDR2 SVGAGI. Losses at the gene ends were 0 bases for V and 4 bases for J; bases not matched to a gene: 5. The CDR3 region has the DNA TGTGCCAGCAGTTACTCGGAGACAGGGACCTATGGCTACACCTTC. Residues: CASSYSETGTYGYTF.